A selection of T cell receptor beta chains follows, all from one sample in a study of T cell responses to AZD1222 COVID-19 vaccine. Measured with immunoSEQ multiplex PCR; TCRdb has only the in-frame clones, and not every one. The sample has 150,000 to 180,000 clones; 86% are singletons. Sequencing used peripheral blood, obtained on day 0 of MenACWY control vaccination. The receptor set was obtained from an adult in good health. Each CDR3 is given with its conserved first and last residue. D genes are given only for firm matches. Clone size is stated in some rows and not others, as once, few, many or a class when expanded.

-	TRBV7-9	TRBJ1-2	-	TGTGCCAGCAGTTCGCTGGAGGGATGGAGCTATGGCTACACCTTC	CASSSLEGWSYGYTF
once	TRBV3-1/TRBV3-2	TRBJ1-2	-	TGTGCCAGCAGCACAAGGGTCAGGGCAAACTATGGCTACACCTTC	CASSTRVRANYGYTF
-	TRBV28	TRBJ1-2	TRBD1	TGTGCCAGCAGTGTACATGGGTCGGGACAGGGTAACTATGGCTACACCTTC	CASSVHGSGQGNYGYTF
-	TRBV5-1	TRBJ1-5	TRBD1	TGCGCCAGCAGCTTGGACAGGGGGAATCAGCCCCAGCATTTT	CASSLDRGNQPQHF
once	TRBV20-1	TRBJ1-1	-	TGCAGTGCTAGTAGGCGATTCCCTGACACTGAAGCTTTCTTT	CSASRRFPDTEAFF
-	TRBV27	TRBJ2-3	-	TGTGCCAGCAGTTTGACTAGTTCAGGCACAGATACGCAGTATTTT	CASSLTSSGTDTQYF
-	TRBV9	TRBJ1-2	-	TGTGCCAGCAGCGTAGAGGGTGGCTATGGCTACACCTTC	CASSVEGGYGYTF
-	TRBV6-6	TRBJ2-7	TRBD2	TGTGCCAGCATCGCTCCAGGACTAGCCTACGAGCAGTACTTC	CASIAPGLAYEQYF
-	TRBV19	TRBJ1-1	-	TGTGCCAGCACATCGGGGACTGAAGCTTTCTTT	CASTSGTEAFF
-	TRBV5-1	TRBJ2-3	-	TGCGCCAGCGGACCGGGACCCAAGGCCCTTAGCACAGATACGCAGTATTTT	CASGPGPKALSTDTQYF
-	TRBV2	TRBJ1-1	-	TGTGCCAGCAATACAGGGAGGTCGAACACTGAAGCTTTCTTT	CASNTGRSNTEAFF
-	TRBV24-1	TRBJ2-6	-	TGTGCCACCAGTGACAACCCAGCATTCTCTGGGGCCAACGTCCTGACTTTC	CATSDNPAFSGANVLTF
-	TRBV19	TRBJ2-2	-	TGTGCCAGTAGTATCAAAAAGAACACCGGGGAGCTGTTTTTT	CASSIKKNTGELFF
-	TRBV7-2	TRBJ1-2	-	TGTGCCAGCAGCCGCGCCGGTCCGGGGGACTATGGCTACACCTTC	CASSRAGPGDYGYTF
-	TRBV9	TRBJ1-3	-	TGTGCCAGCAGCGTAGGTCAGCATTACTCTGGAAACACCATATATTTT	CASSVGQHYSGNTIYF
-	TRBV6-5	TRBJ1-3	-	TGTGCCAGCACCTACGGAAGATCCTCTGGAAACACCATATATTTT	CASTYGRSSGNTIYF
-	TRBV28	TRBJ1-5	-	TGTGCCAGCAGTTTAGAACACCTGACCTATAGCAATCAGCCCCAGCATTTT	CASSLEHLTYSNQPQHF
-	TRBV3-1/TRBV3-2	TRBJ2-7	-	TGTGCCAGCAGCCAAGGGCTCCAGGGGGAGGGCGAGCAGTACTTC	CASSQGLQGEGEQYF
-	TRBV5-1	TRBJ2-1	-	TGCGCCAGCAGCCTTAACAGGGAGGGAGAGCAGTTCTTC	CASSLNREGEQFF
-	TRBV7-8	TRBJ2-3	TRBD1	TGTGCCAGCAGCTTAGCGCGAGGGGGCTTGCAGTATTTT	CASSLARGGLQYF
-	TRBV23-1	TRBJ2-1	TRBD2	TGCGCCAGCAGTCAATATGCCAGCCCTCTTCGGGGGGGCTCCTACAATGAGCAGTTCTTC	CASSQYASPLRGGSYNEQFF
-	TRBV2	TRBJ2-5	-	TGTGCCAGCAGCCAAAGCGGGCCACAGACCCAGTACTTC	CASSQSGPQTQYF
-	TRBV7-2	TRBJ2-7	-	TGTGCCAGCAGCTTAAGCCAGGGGCCCTACGAGCAGTACTTC	CASSLSQGPYEQYF
-	TRBV5-4	TRBJ1-2	TRBD1	TGTGCCAGCAGCTCGAAACTGACAGGGGGCGCCGATGGCTACACCTTC	CASSSKLTGGADGYTF
-	TRBV5-1	TRBJ2-7	TRBD1	TGCGCCAGCAGCCTCCAGGGGGCACGGGTGGGCGAGCAGTACTTC	CASSLQGARVGEQYF
-	TRBV12-3/TRBV12-4	TRBJ1-2	-	TGTGCCAGCAGTTTGGGGGGTGGCGGCTACACCTTC	CASSLGGGGYTF
-	TRBV19	TRBJ2-5	TRBD1	TGTGCCAGTAGTGACAGGGGGCCCCAAGAGACCCAGTACTTC	CASSDRGPQETQYF
-	TRBV2	TRBJ1-2	TRBD1	TGTGCCAGCAGGGCGGGACAGGGTAATGGCTACACCTTC	CASRAGQGNGYTF
-	TRBV6-5	TRBJ1-1	-	TGTGCCAGCAGCAGACAGATGAACACTGAAGCTTTCTTT	CASSRQMNTEAFF
-	TRBV29-1	TRBJ1-2	-	TGCAGCGTTGAGGGGCTCTATGGCTACACCTTC	CSVEGLYGYTF
-	TRBV19	TRBJ1-1	-	TGTGCCAGTAGTATCCCGCAAACAGGGAGCACTGAAGCTTTCTTT	CASSIPQTGSTEAFF
-	TRBV2	TRBJ1-1	-	TGTGCCAGCATCCAAAGCGCAGGGAACACTGAAGCTTTCTTT	CASIQSAGNTEAFF
-	TRBV4-2	TRBJ1-5	-	TGTGCCAGCAGCCAAGGGGGTTATCAGCCCCAGCATTTT	CASSQGGYQPQHF
few	TRBV24-1	TRBJ2-5	TRBD1	TGTGCCACCAGTGATTTAGGGTGGGGGACAGGGGGCCAAGAGACCCAGTACTTC	CATSDLGWGTGGQETQYF
-	TRBV7-9	TRBJ1-1	TRBD1	TGTGCCAGCAGCCAGGACAGGGGACCGGAAGCTTTCTTT	CASSQDRGPEAFF
-	TRBV9	TRBJ1-4	TRBD1	TGTGCCAGCAGCGTAGCTTTGACAGGGCCGGATGAAAAACTGTTTTTT	CASSVALTGPDEKLFF